This T cell receptor beta chain was retrieved from a study of human T cells and chemical hapten exposure. One entry per CDR3 protein, called by TCRdb with MiXCR from the RACE reads. The sample includes around 95,000 distinct CDR3 sequences, 11% of them seen just once. Trimming at V came to 7 bases and at J to 4 bases, leaving 7 bases not matched to a gene. The CDR3 is 14 residues long. CDR1 SQVTM and CDR2 ANQGSEA come from the germline V gene. This clonotype was counted between two and nine times. Time point in this sample: pre-sensitization, week 0. This sample's treatment: therapeutic diphenylcyclopropenone sensitization with weekly scalp DPC.

The sample in question was whole blood, obtained in connection with sensitization to the hapten diphenylcyclopropenone (DPC). This clonotype was obtained from a woman aged 55-69 years with alopecia areata. Some clones in this sample may be carry-over from other donors' samples. V usage is TRBV29-1 and J usage is TRBJ1-1; 12 bases match TRBD1. This CDR3 reads CSGRDRGHFTEAFF. The CDR3 nucleotides read TGCAGCGGGAGGGACAGGGGGCATTTCACTGAAGCTTTCTTT.